These T cell receptor beta chains were read from a single sample in a study of T cell clones after liver transplantation. Method: immunoSEQ multiplex PCR; TCRdb's copy keeps in-frame clones and lacks some. The profile covers approximately 65,000 clones, with around 92% appearing a single time and roughly 0.98% taken by the ten largest. The sequences come from CD4+ T cells from blood, collected less than 27 months after liver transplant. These receptors were obtained from a human patient who received a liver transplant. Some of these T cells may belong to the graft donor. CDR3s include the opening cysteine and the closing phenylalanine or tryptophan. D genes are given only for firm matches. Rows give clone size only sometimes, using once, few, many, or a class for an expanded clone.

J gene | V gene | clone size | D gene | CDR3 DNA | CDR3 protein
TRBJ2-7 | TRBV2 | NA | TRBD1 | TGTGCCAGCAGTGATGAGGGGGCGCAGTACTTC | CASSDEGAQYF
TRBJ2-3 | TRBV28 | NA | NA | TGTGCCAGCAGCCTCGCCGGGGGCACAGATACGCAGTATTTT | CASSLAGGTDTQYF
TRBJ1-3 | TRBV9 | NA | NA | TGTGCCAGCAGCGTGATCGACTCTGGAAACACCATATATTTT | CASSVIDSGNTIYF
TRBJ2-3 | TRBV6-5 | once | NA | TGTGCCAGCAGTTACGGAGGTAGCCCTACCTTAGATACGCAGTATTTT | CASSYGGSPTLDTQYF
TRBJ2-5 | TRBV29-1 | NA | TRBD1 | TGCAGCGTTGAATTCGGGACAGGGGGGACCCAGTACTTC | CSVEFGTGGTQYF
TRBJ1-2 | TRBV19 | NA | NA | TGTGCCAGCCGAGGCGGGATCTCTAACTATGGCTACACCTTC | CASRGGISNYGYTF
TRBJ2-2 | TRBV18 | once | TRBD2 | TGTGCCAGCTCACCAAGACTAGCGGGAGGGCCTAACACCGGGGAGCTGTTTTTT | CASSPRLAGGPNTGELFF
TRBJ2-3 | TRBV21-1 | NA | NA | TGTGCCAGCAGCAGGGGCACAGATACGCAGTATTTT | CASSRGTDTQYF
TRBJ1-5 | TRBV19 | NA | TRBD1 | TGTGCCAGTCACAAGGGACAGTATAGCAATCAGCCCCAGCATTTT | CASHKGQYSNQPQHF
TRBJ2-4 | TRBV27 | once | TRBD1 | TGTGCCAGCAGTGTAGATGTGGGACAGCCAAACATTCAGTACTTC | CASSVDVGQPNIQYF
TRBJ2-2 | TRBV19 | NA | NA | TGTGCCAGTAGTAAGACGACCTCACTCACCGGGGAGCTGTTTTTT | CASSKTTSLTGELFF
TRBJ1-2 | TRBV9 | NA | NA | TGTGCCAGCAGCGTAGCTGCCCAGGGGCATGGCTACACCTTC | CASSVAAQGHGYTF
TRBJ1-2 | TRBV5-6 | NA | NA | TGTGCCAGCAGCTTGGCCAGTGGAGATGAAAACTATGGCTACACCTTC | CASSLASGDENYGYTF
TRBJ2-3 | TRBV9 | NA | NA | TGTGCCAGCAGCGTAGCCCCCCGAGCGGACTACACAGATACGCAGTATTTT | CASSVAPRADYTDTQYF
TRBJ1-1 | TRBV5-4 | NA | TRBD1 | TGTGCCAGCAGCCCGGGGACAGGGAGGAACACTGAAGCTTTCTTT | CASSPGTGRNTEAFF
TRBJ2-6 | TRBV6-1 | NA | NA | TGTGCCAGCAGTCTACAGGGAACTGGGGCCAACGTCCTGACTTTC | CASSLQGTGANVLTF
TRBJ2-1 | TRBV5-4 | NA | TRBD2 | TGTGCCAGCAGCTCTAAGACTAGCGGGATCGATGAGCAGTTCTTC | CASSSKTSGIDEQFF
TRBJ2-3 | TRBV7-6 | NA | TRBD2 | TGTGCCAGCAGCTTAGGGTCTGGCGGGAGGTCAGATACGCAGTATTTT | CASSLGSGGRSDTQYF
TRBJ2-3 | TRBV5-6 | NA | NA | TGTGCCAGCAGCCCGACAGGTATTGGCACAGATACGCAGTATTTT | CASSPTGIGTDTQYF
TRBJ2-7 | TRBV11-3 | NA | TRBD1 | TGTGCCAGCAGCTCCCTGAGAGGGGGCGAGTTCTTGCAGTACTTC | CASSSLRGGEFLQYF
TRBJ2-7 | TRBV6-5 | NA | TRBD2 | TGTGCCAGCAGTATACTAGCGGGGTCGTCCTACGAGCAGTACTTC | CASSILAGSSYEQYF
TRBJ2-7 | TRBV28 | few | NA | TGTGCCAGCAGCCCTCGGACATGGCCCTCCTACGAGCAGTACTTC | CASSPRTWPSYEQYF
TRBJ1-1 | TRBV2 | once | NA | NA | CASSVGQGITFF
TRBJ2-1 | TRBV5-3 | once | TRBD1 | TGTGCCAGAAGCCCGGGACAGGGCTACAATGAGCAGTTCTTC | CARSPGQGYNEQFF
TRBJ2-2 | TRBV19 | NA | TRBD2 | TGTGCCAGTCGACCCCCGGGGGCGGGAGGAATCGGGGAGCTGTTTTTT | CASRPPGAGGIGELFF
TRBJ2-5 | TRBV5-1 | NA | NA | TGCGCCAGCAGACGGTCCGGGCTAGAGACCCAGTACTTC | CASRRSGLETQYF
TRBJ1-5 | TRBV19 | NA | NA | TGTGCCAGTACCGACCGCCGTCAGCCCCAGCATTTT | CASTDRRQPQHF
TRBJ2-1 | TRBV4-1 | NA | NA | TGCGCCAGCAGCCAAATGGGGTCGCAGTTCTTC | CASSQMGSQFF
TRBJ2-1 | TRBV12-5 | NA | NA | TGTGCTAGTGGTCTGACAGTCTCGGGGACCTCCTACAATGAGCAGTTCTTC | CASGLTVSGTSYNEQFF
TRBJ2-5 | TRBV11-1 | NA | NA | TGTGCCAGCAGCTTCGGAGGGATGAAGACCCAGTACTTC | CASSFGGMKTQYF
TRBJ2-7 | TRBV29-1 | NA | NA | TGCAGCGTTGACGGGGAGTCTCGCTACGAGCAGTACTTC | CSVDGESRYEQYF
TRBJ1-1 | TRBV19 | once | TRBD1 | TGTGCCAGTAGTATCACCGGACAGGGGGGAACTGAAGCTTTCTTT | CASSITGQGGTEAFF
TRBJ2-3 | TRBV7-3 | few | NA | TGTGCCAGCAGCGGTGGGGCGTTCGAGAATACGCAGTATTTT | CASSGGAFENTQYF
TRBJ2-1 | TRBV5-1 | NA | TRBD1 | TGCGCCAGCAGCTTGGAGACAGGGGCCTACAATGAGCAGTTCTTC | CASSLETGAYNEQFF
TRBJ2-5 | TRBV7-8 | NA | NA | TGTGCCAGCAGCTTAGCTTCGGTTCTGGAGACCCAGTACTTC | CASSLASVLETQYF
TRBJ2-1 | TRBV6-1 | NA | TRBD2 | TGTGCCAGCAGGGTAGCGGGGACTAGCGGTGAGCAGTTCTTC | CASRVAGTSGEQFF
TRBJ2-2 | TRBV14 | NA | NA | TGTGCCAGCAGCCAAGATCGAGGGCCCGGGGAGCTGTTTTTT | CASSQDRGPGELFF
TRBJ1-2 | TRBV29-1 | NA | NA | TGCAGCGACGGGACCCCCTATGGCTACACCTTC | CSDGTPYGYTF
TRBJ1-4 | TRBV7-9 | few | NA | TGTGCCAGCAGCCTAGGGGGTGAAAAACTGTTTTTT | CASSLGGEKLFF
TRBJ1-4 | TRBV5-1 | NA | TRBD1 | TGCGCCAGCAGCTTCGACAGGGGGCGGCCTAATGAAAAACTGTTTTTT | CASSFDRGRPNEKLFF
TRBJ2-1 | TRBV18 | NA | NA | TGTGCCAGCTCACCAACCGAAGGGGCGCAGGGAATCAATGAGCAGTTCTTC | CASSPTEGAQGINEQFF
TRBJ2-7 | TRBV11-2 | NA | NA | TGTGCCAGCAGCTTAACAGCCGTTCGGGGCGAGCAGTACTTC | CASSLTAVRGEQYF
TRBJ2-7 | TRBV5-5 | NA | NA | TGTGCCAGCAGTTCCACCGGGGCCTCCTACGAGCAGTACTTC | CASSSTGASYEQYF